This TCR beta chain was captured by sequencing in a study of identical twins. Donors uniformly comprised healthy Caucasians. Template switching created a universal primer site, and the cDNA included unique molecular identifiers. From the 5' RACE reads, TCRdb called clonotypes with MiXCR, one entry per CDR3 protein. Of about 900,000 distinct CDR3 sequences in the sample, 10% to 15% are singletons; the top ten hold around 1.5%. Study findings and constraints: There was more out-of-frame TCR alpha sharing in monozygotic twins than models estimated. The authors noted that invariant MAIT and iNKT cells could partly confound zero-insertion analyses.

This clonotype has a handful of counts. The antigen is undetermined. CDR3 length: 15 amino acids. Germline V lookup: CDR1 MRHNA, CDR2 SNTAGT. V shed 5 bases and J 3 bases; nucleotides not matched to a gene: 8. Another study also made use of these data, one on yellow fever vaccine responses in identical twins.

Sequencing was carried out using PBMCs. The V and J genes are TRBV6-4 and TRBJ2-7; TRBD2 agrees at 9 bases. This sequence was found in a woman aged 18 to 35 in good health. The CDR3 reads CASSLEREARYEQYF. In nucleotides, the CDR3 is TGTGCCAGCAGTCTGGAGCGGGAGGCCCGCTACGAGCAGTACTTC.